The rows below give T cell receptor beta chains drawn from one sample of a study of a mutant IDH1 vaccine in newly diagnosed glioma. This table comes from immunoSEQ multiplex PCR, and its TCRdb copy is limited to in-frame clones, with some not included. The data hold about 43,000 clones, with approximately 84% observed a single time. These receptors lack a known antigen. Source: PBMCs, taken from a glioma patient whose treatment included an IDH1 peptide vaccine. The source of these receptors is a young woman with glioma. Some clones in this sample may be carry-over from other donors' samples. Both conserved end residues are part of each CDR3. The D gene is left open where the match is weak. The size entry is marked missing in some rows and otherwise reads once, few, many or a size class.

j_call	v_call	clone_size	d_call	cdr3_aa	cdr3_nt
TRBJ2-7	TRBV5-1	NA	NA	CASSSSPPSYEQYF	TGCGCCAGCAGCTCCAGCCCCCCCTCCTACGAGCAGTACTTC
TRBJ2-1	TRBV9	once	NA	CASSVADSHWAYNEQFF	TGTGCCAGCAGCGTAGCTGACAGCCACTGGGCCTACAATGAGCAGTTCTTC
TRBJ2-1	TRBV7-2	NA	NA	CASSFWGGGNEQFF	TGTGCCAGCAGCTTTTGGGGAGGAGGCAATGAGCAGTTCTTC
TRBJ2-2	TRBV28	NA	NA	CASKGGRNTGELFF	TGTGCCAGCAAGGGCGGGCGGAACACCGGGGAGCTGTTTTTT
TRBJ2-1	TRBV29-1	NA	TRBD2	CSVTRGGYSEQFF	TGCAGCGTGACCCGGGGGGGCTACAGTGAGCAGTTCTTC
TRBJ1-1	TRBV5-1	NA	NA	CASSLGTGGTEAFF	TGCGCCAGCAGCTTGGGGACGGGGGGCACTGAAGCTTTCTTT
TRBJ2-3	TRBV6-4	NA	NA	CASSDRGTDTQYF	TGTGCCAGCAGTGACAGGGGCACAGATACGCAGTATTTT
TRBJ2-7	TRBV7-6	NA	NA	CASSLGASYEQYF	TGTGCCAGCAGCTTAGGAGCTAGCTACGAGCAGTACTTC
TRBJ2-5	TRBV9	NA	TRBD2	CASSMTSAQETQYF	TGTGCCAGCAGCATGACTAGCGCCCAAGAGACCCAGTACTTC
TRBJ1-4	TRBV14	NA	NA	CASSQEIMTGNEKLFF	TGTGCCAGCAGCCAAGAAATAATGACGGGAAATGAAAAACTGTTTTTT
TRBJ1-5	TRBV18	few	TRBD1	CASSPKGTGGLYNQPQHF	TGTGCCAGCTCACCGAAAGGGACAGGGGGGTTATACAATCAGCCCCAGCATTTT
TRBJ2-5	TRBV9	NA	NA	CASSRSPVKETQYF	TGTGCCAGCAGCAGAAGTCCAGTTAAAGAGACCCAGTACTTC
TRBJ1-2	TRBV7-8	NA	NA	CASSLRGEGVYGYTF	TGTGCCAGCAGCTTGCGAGGGGAGGGAGTCTATGGCTACACCTTC
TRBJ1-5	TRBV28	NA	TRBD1	CASRGQFHQPQHF	TGTGCCAGCCGGGGACAGTTTCATCAGCCCCAGCATTTT
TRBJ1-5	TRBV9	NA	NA	CASSVGGMGSNQPQHF	TGTGCCAGCAGCGTAGGGGGCATGGGGAGCAATCAGCCCCAGCATTTT
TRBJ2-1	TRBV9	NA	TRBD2	CASSVGPLAGGINEQFF	TGTGCCAGCAGCGTAGGCCCACTAGCGGGAGGGATTAATGAGCAGTTCTTC
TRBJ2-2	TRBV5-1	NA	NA	CASSWGLHTGELFF	TGCGCCAGCAGCTGGGGACTTCACACCGGGGAGCTGTTTTTT
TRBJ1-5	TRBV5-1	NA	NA	CASSPDLGGGDQPQHF	TGCGCCAGCAGCCCCGATCTTGGGGGAGGGGATCAGCCCCAGCATTTT
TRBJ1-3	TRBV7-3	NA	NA	CASSTGWGNTIYF	TGTGCCAGCAGCACCGGATGGGGAAACACCATATATTTT
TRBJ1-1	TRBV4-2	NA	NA	CASSQAGIPEAFF	TGTGCCAGCAGCCAAGCGGGGATCCCTGAAGCTTTCTTT
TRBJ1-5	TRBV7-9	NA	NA	CASSPLSSNQPQHF	TGTGCCAGCAGCCCCCTAAGTAGCAATCAGCCCCAGCATTTT
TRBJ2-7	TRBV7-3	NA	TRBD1	CASSPFRDRGEQYF	TGTGCCAGCAGCCCATTTAGGGACAGGGGCGAGCAGTACTTC
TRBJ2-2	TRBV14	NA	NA	CASSPGRANTGELFF	TGTGCCAGCAGCCCCGGACGGGCGAACACCGGGGAGCTGTTTTTT
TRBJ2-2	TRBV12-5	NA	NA	CASGPEVQGQVNTGELFF	TGTGCTAGTGGTCCCGAGGTCCAGGGTCAGGTTAACACCGGGGAGCTGTTTTTT
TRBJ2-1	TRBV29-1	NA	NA	CSVDGVGRSYNEQFF	TGCAGCGTTGATGGGGTTGGCCGGTCCTACAATGAGCAGTTCTTC
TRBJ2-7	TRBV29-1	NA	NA	CSVGLSSYEQYF	TGCAGCGTTGGACTGAGCTCCTACGAGCAGTACTTC
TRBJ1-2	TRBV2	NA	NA	CASSEASTAFGGYTF	TGTGCCAGCAGTGAAGCCTCGACAGCCTTCGGTGGCTACACCTTC
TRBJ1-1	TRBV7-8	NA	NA	CASSRRGAGLNTEAFF	TGTGCCAGCAGCCGCCGAGGGGCAGGGCTGAACACTGAAGCTTTCTTT
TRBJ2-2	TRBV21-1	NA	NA	CASSKGTGELFF	TGTGCCAGCAGCAAAGGTACCGGGGAGCTGTTTTTT
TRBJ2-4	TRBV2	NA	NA	CASSEGGGKNIQYF	TGTGCCAGCAGTGAAGGGGGCGGAAAAAACATTCAGTACTTC
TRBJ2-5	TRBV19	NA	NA	CASSMRMGQETQYF	TGTGCCAGTAGTATGAGGATGGGTCAAGAGACCCAGTACTTC
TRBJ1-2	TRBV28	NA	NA	CASSLNPPGAGYGYTF	TGTGCCAGCAGTTTAAACCCCCCAGGGGCCGGATATGGCTACACCTTC
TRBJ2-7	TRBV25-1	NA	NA	CASSDTGILYEQYF	TGTGCCAGCAGTGATACAGGGATCCTTTACGAGCAGTACTTC
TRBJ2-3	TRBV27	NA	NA	CASSLAGPDTQYF	TGTGCCAGCAGTTTAGCGGGCCCAGATACGCAGTATTTT
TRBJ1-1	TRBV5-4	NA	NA	CASSLRTANTEAFF	TGTGCCAGCAGCTTACGGACAGCGAACACTGAAGCTTTCTTT
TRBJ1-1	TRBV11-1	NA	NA	CASSPRKGGMNTEAFF	TGTGCCAGCAGCCCTAGAAAGGGCGGGATGAACACTGAAGCTTTCTTT
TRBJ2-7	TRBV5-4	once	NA	CASSLGGGSYEQYF	TGTGCCAGCAGCTTAGGGGGGGGCTCCTACGAGCAGTACTTC
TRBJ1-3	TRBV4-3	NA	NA	CASSQERGNTIYF	TGCGCCAGCAGCCAAGAGCGAGGAAACACCATATATTTT
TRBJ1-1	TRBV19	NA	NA	CASSIWGGASTEAFF	TGTGCCAGTAGTATTTGGGGGGGGGCAAGCACTGAAGCTTTCTTT
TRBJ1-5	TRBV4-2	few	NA	CASSQASGGAAQHF	TGTGCCAGCAGCCAAGCATCGGGGGGGGCGGCCCAGCATTTT
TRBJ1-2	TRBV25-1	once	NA	CASSEVQAGGGYTF	TGTGCCAGCAGTGAGGTACAGGCCGGGGGGGGCTACACCTTC
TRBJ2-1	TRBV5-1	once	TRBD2	CASSPLLAGNNEQFF	TGCGCCAGCAGCCCGCTCCTAGCGGGGAACAATGAGCAGTTCTTC
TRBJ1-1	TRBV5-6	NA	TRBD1	CASSDIADRGGTEAFF	TGTGCCAGCAGCGACATCGCGGACAGGGGAGGAACTGAAGCTTTCTTT
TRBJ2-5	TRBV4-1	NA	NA	CASSQVPTETQYF	TGCGCCAGCAGCCAAGTTCCCACGGAGACCCAGTACTTC
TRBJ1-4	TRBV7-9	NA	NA	CASSFGEGGKLFF	TGTGCCAGCAGCTTTGGCGAAGGAGGAAAACTGTTTTTT
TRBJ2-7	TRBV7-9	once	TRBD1	CASSLVTGDEQYF	TGTGCCAGCAGCTTAGTCACAGGGGACGAGCAGTACTTC
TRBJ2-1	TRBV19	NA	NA	CASSIGTTNEQFF	TGTGCCAGTAGTATAGGGACTACCAATGAGCAGTTCTTC
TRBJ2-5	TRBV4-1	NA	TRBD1	CASSHLGQGQETQYF	TGCGCCAGCAGCCACCTAGGACAGGGCCAAGAGACCCAGTACTTC
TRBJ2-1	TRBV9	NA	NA	CASSVETTFLLYNEQFF	TGTGCCAGCAGCGTAGAAACAACTTTCCTCCTCTACAATGAGCAGTTCTTC
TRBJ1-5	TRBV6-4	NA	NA	CATRRRDGGNQPQHF	TGTGCCACCCGTAGGAGGGATGGAGGCAATCAGCCCCAGCATTTT
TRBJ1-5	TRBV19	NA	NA	CASIPPDSNQPQHF	TGTGCCAGTATACCCCCGGATAGCAATCAGCCCCAGCATTTT
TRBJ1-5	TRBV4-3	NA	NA	CASSQVDPGVYSNQPQHF	TGCGCCAGCAGCCAAGTTGACCCAGGGGTTTATAGCAATCAGCCCCAGCATTTT
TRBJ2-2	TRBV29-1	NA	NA	CSVTRGAGSNTGELFF	TGCAGCGTCACGAGAGGGGCAGGCTCGAACACCGGGGAGCTGTTTTTT
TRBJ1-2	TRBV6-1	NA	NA	CASSAERALLRTF	TGTGCCAGCAGTGCTGAGAGGGCTCTCTTGCGGACCTTC
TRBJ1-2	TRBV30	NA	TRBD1	CAWSVYGWTGANYGYTF	TGTGCCTGGAGTGTATACGGATGGACAGGGGCTAACTATGGCTACACCTTC
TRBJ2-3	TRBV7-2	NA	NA	CASSLEAQTFTDTQYF	TGTGCCAGCAGCTTAGAGGCCCAGACGTTCACAGATACGCAGTATTTT
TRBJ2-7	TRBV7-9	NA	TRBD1	CASSPRTGYEQYF	TGTGCCAGCAGCCCGAGGACAGGCTACGAGCAGTACTTC
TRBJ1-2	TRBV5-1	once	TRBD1	CASSSLTGNGYTF	TGCGCCAGCAGCTCCCTGACAGGGAACGGCTACACCTTC